The 8 T cell receptor beta chains reported below all come from one sample, sequenced in a study of T cell responses to AZD1222 COVID-19 vaccine. Data came from immunoSEQ multiplex PCR; TCRdb stores just in-frame clones and leaves some out. Among 200,000 to 300,000 clones, over 90% were seen once, and the ten largest hold 0.5% to 0.7%. The sequenced sample was peripheral blood, obtained on day 0 of AZD1222 vaccination. These receptors came from an adult in good health.

This chain joins TRBV4-3 and TRBJ1-6; D is unclear. The CDR3 loop spans 16 amino acids. With 0 bases removed from V and 10 bases from J, the gap between germline ends came to 16 bases. Germline-derived CDR1 and CDR2 are LGHNA and YSLEER. The CDR3 region has the DNA TGCGCCAGCAGCCAAGATCACGGAGTCCCCCGGTCACCCCTCCACTTT. Its translation: CASSQDHGVPRSPLHF.

The chain recombines TRBV7-9 with TRBJ1-2; D perhaps matches TRBD1 (6 bases). The CDR3 is 14 amino acids. Germline V gene sequence: CDR1 SEHNR, CDR2 FQNEAQ (reference sequence). The ends were cut back, 5 bases at V and 7 bases at J, with 17 bases in the middle. The CDR3 region is CASSHDRLRSGYTF. DNA of the CDR3: TGTGCCAGCAGCCACGACAGGTTAAGGAGTGGCTACACCTTC.

The V call is TRBV25-1, the J call TRBJ1-2; TRBD1 matches 7 bases. The CDR3 totals 11 residues. Germline V gene data show CDR1 as MGHDK and CDR2 as SYGVNS. Trimming at V came to 4 bases and at J to 13 bases, leaving 6 bases not matched to a gene. The CDR3 region has the DNA TGTGCCAGCAGTGGCCCAGGGGGAACCACCTTC. It is translated as CASSGPGGTTF.

The V and J genes are TRBV3-1 (or the pseudogene TRBV3-2) and TRBJ1-1; D perhaps matches TRBD1 (5 bases). Germline V gives CDR1 LGHDT, CDR2 YNNKEL (reference sequence). Trimming left V 3 bases short and J 1 base short, with 9 bases between. The CDR3 consists of 14 residues. CDR3 amino acids: CASSQVTGNTEAFF. The CDR3 DNA reads TGTGCCAGCAGCCAGGTAACAGGGAACACTGAAGCTTTCTTT.

The V gene is TRBV2, the J gene TRBJ2-5; 7 nucleotides align to TRBD1. V was clipped by 6 bases and J by 2 bases; unmatched bases: 3. Germline values: CDR1 SNHLY, CDR2 FYNNEI. The length of the CDR3 is 13 residues. CDR3 nucleotide sequence: TGTGCCAGCAGCCTGGACAGGCAAGAGACCCAGTACTTC. Translation: CASSLDRQETQYF.

This clone was observed a handful of times. The J gene is TRBJ1-1, the V gene TRBV5-1; no clear D. The germline gives CDR1 SGHRS, CDR2 YFSETQ. The CDR3 is made up of 11 amino acids. V was pared by 5 bases and J by 1 base, with 3 bases between. This CDR3 reads CASRGNTEAFF. CDR3 bases: TGCGCCAGCAGGGGGAACACTGAAGCTTTCTTT.

The chain employs TRBV10-2 and TRBJ2-1; maybe TRBD1 (7 bases). Trimming stripped 9 bases from V and 3 bases from J, with 15 bases between. The CDR3 is 14 amino acids. Germline assignment: CDR1 WSHSY and CDR2 SAAADI. The CDR3 reads CASTPGGHYNEQFF. The CDR3 DNA reads as TGCGCCAGTACCCCAGGGGGGCACTACAATGAGCAGTTCTTC.

The chain carries TRBV6-2 or TRBV6-3 and TRBJ2-1, with D perhaps matching TRBD1 (5 bases). With 2 bases removed from V and 5 bases from J, the gap between germline ends came to 13 bases. This CDR3 spans 15 amino acids. Germline CDR1 reads MNHEY; CDR2 reads SVGEGT. The CDR3 sequence is CASSYGAEYDNEQFF. CDR3 nucleotide sequence: TGTGCCAGCAGTTACGGGGCAGAATACGACAATGAGCAGTTCTTC.